The source of this T cell receptor beta chain is a study of T cells after yellow fever vaccination. Looking at the study overall: Those fractions that held only low numbers of cells were prepared using the SMART-Seq v4 Ultra Low Input RNA kit.

The authors made TCR cDNA by 5'RACE template switching, adding a universal primer site and UMIs. TCRdb re-called the 5' RACE reads through MiXCR, storing one row per CDR3 protein. The sample has 200,000 to 250,000 distinct CDR3 sequences; approximately 3% are singletons. The V segment lost 5 bases and the J segment 2 bases; nucleotides outside the gene matches: 4. Germline CDR1 reads MGHRA; CDR2 reads YSYEKL. The CDR3 consists of 15 residues. Study-level points and caveats: A secondary response was less intense yet reached its peak sooner, at day 5 versus 15.

Of note for this clonotype: Its antigen is not known.

The source was CD4+ T cells sorted from PBMCs, collected 10 days after the yellow fever booster vaccination. This chain connects TRBV4-1 to TRBJ1-3; 9 positions agree with TRBD1. The sequence was obtained from a man between 18 and 29 years old who received the YFV17D yellow fever vaccine. Here the CDR3 reads CASSGQGLTGNTIYF. CDR3 DNA sequence: TGCGCCAGCAGCGGACAGGGGCTCACTGGAAACACCATATATTTT.